The rows below give T cell receptor beta chains drawn from one sample of a study of shared clonotypes between healthy human individuals. The protocol was immunoSEQ multiplex PCR, while the TCRdb copy is restricted to in-frame clones and leaves out a portion. The sample contains around 2,000,000 clones, 85% to 95% of which appear only once. Sequencing was performed on naive CD8+ T cells sorted from blood. These receptors came from a man aged 18-30 years in good health. CDR3s include the opening cysteine and the closing phenylalanine or tryptophan. The D gene is left open where the match is weak. Clone size is shown for a subset of rows, as once, few, many or a class of expanded clone.

J gene	D gene	clone size	V gene	CDR3 protein
TRBJ1-5	.	few	TRBV2	CASSEAGTTYQPQHF
TRBJ1-4	.	.	TRBV28	CASRGIYEKLFF
TRBJ2-7	.	.	TRBV7-2	CASSFDRDTLSYEQYF
TRBJ1-1	.	.	TRBV10-3	CAISESASLNTEAFF
TRBJ1-2	.	.	TRBV27	CASSLSVAYGYTF
TRBJ1-1	.	once	TRBV4-1	CASSQAGTATEGAFF
TRBJ1-5	TRBD1	.	TRBV28	CASSLPLGTGLNQPQHF
TRBJ1-1	.	.	TRBV29-1	CSVREYTEAFF
TRBJ2-3	.	.	TRBV16	CASSRLQVSGTDTQYF
TRBJ1-1	TRBD1	.	TRBV11-2	CASSVLTGGQAEAFF
TRBJ2-7	.	.	TRBV5-4	CASSFVGSIGEQYF